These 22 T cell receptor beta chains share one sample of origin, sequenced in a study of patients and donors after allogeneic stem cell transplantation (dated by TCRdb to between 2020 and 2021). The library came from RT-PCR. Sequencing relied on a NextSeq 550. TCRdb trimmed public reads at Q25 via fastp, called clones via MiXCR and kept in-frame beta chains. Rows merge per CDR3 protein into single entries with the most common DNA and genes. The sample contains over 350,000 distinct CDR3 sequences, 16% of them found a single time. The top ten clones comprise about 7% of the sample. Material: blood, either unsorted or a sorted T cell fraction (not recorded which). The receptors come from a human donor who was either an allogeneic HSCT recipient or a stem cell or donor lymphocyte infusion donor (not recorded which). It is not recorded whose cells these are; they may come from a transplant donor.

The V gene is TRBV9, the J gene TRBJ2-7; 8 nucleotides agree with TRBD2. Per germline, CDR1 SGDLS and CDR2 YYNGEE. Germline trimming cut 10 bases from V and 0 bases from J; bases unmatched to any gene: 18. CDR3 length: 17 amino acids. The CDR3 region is CAGVVGLAGRVSYEQYF. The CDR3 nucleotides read TGTGCCGGAGTAGTAGGGCTAGCGGGCCGAGTCTCCTACGAGCAGTACTTC.

DNA of the CDR3: TGTGCCATCAGTCGGGACAGGGAGGCCTACAATGAGCAGTTCTTC. This gives the protein CAISRDREAYNEQFF. The chain combines TRBV10-3 with TRBJ2-1; 9 nucleotides match TRBD1. CDR1 is ENHRY and CDR2 is SYGVKD in the germline V gene. The trim removed 5 bases at V and 2 bases at J, leaving 4 bases unmatched. The CDR3 runs 15 residues.

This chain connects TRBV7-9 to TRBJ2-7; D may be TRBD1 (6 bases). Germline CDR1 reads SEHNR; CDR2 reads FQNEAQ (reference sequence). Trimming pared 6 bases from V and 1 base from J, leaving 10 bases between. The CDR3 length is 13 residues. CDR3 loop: CASRPGASYEQYF. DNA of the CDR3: TGTGCCAGCAGGCCAGGGGCATCCTACGAGCAGTACTTC.

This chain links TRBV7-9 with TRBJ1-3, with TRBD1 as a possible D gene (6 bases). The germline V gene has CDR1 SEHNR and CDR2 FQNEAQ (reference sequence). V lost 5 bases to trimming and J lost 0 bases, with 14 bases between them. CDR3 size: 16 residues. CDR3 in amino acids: CASSPGGRVSGNTIYF. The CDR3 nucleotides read TGTGCCAGCAGCCCGGGGGGCCGCGTCTCTGGAAACACCATATATTTT.

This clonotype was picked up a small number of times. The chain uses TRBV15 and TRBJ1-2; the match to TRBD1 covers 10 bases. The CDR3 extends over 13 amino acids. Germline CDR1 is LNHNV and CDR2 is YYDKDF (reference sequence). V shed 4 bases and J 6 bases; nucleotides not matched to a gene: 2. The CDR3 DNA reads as TGTGCCACCAGCAATGGACAGGGGGATGGCTACACCTTC. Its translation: CATSNGQGDGYTF.

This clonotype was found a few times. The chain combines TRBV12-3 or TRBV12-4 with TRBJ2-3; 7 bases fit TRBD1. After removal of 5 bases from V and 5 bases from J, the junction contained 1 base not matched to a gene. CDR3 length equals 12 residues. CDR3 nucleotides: TGTGCCAGCAGTCGGGACAGAGATACGCAGTATTTT. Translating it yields CASSRDRDTQYF.

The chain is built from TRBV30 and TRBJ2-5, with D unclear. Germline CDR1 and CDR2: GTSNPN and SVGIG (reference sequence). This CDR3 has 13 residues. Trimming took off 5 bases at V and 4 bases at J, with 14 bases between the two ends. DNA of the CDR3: TGTGCCTGGTCGAGCCAGCGCGGAGAGACCCAGTACTTC. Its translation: CAWSSQRGETQYF.

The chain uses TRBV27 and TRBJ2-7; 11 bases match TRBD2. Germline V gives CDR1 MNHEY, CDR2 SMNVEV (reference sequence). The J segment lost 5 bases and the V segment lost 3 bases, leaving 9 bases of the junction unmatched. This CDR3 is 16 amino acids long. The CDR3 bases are TGTGCCAGCAGTTTCCTAGCGGGGGGCAACAGGGACGAGCAGTACTTC. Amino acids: CASSFLAGGNRDEQYF.

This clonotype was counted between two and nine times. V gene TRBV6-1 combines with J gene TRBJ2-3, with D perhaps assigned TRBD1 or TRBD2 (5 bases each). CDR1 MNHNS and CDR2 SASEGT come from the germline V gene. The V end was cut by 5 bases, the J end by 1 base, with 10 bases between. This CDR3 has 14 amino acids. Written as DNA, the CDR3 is TGTGCCAGCAGTCCGGGACGGCGCACAGATACGCAGTATTTT. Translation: CASSPGRRTDTQYF.

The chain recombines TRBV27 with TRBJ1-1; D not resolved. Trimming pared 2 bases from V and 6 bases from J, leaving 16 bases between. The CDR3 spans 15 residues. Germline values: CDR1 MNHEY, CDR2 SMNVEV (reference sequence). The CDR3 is CASSLIGRLLPEAFF. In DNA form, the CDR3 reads TGTGCCAGCAGTTTAATCGGGAGACTTCTCCCTGAAGCTTTCTTT.

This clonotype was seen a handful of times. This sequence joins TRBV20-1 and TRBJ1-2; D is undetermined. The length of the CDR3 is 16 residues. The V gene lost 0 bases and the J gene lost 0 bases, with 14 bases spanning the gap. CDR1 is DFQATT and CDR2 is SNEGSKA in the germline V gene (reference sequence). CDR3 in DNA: TGCAGTGCTAGAGATTACGGGGAGTGGGCTAACTATGGCTACACCTTC. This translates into CSARDYGEWANYGYTF.

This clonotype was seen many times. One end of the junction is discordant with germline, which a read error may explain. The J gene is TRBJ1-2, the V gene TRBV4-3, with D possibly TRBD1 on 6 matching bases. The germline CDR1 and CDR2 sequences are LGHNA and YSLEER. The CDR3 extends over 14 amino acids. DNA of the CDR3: TGCGCCAGCAGTCAAGAGGACAGAAACTATGGCTACACCTTC. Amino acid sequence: CASSQEDRNYGYTF.

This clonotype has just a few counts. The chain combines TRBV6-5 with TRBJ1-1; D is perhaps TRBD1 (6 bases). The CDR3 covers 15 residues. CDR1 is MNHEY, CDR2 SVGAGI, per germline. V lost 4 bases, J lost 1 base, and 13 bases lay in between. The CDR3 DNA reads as TGTGCCAGCAGTTGGAGGGGGAGCTCGAACACTGAAGCTTTCTTT. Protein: CASSWRGSSNTEAFF.

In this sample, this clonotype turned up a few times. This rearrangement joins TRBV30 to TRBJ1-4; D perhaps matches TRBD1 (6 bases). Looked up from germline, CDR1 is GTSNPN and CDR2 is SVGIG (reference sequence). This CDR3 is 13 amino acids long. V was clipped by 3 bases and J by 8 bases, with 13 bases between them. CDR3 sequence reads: CAWRGDTREKLFF. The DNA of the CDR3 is TGTGCCTGGAGAGGGGACACACGCGAAAAACTGTTTTTT.

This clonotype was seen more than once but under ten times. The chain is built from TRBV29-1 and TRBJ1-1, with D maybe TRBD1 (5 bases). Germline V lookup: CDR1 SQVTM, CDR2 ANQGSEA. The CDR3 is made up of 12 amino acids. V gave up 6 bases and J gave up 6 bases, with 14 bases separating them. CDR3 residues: CSVPIGGAEAFF. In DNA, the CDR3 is TGCAGCGTCCCGATTGGGGGGGCTGAAGCTTTCTTT.

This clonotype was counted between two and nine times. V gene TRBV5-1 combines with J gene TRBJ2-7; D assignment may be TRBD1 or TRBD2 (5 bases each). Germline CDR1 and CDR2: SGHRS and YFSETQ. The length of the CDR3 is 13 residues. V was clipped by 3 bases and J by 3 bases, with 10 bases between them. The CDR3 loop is CASSSAGSYEQYF. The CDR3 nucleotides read TGCGCCAGCAGCTCGGCAGGGAGCTACGAGCAGTACTTC.

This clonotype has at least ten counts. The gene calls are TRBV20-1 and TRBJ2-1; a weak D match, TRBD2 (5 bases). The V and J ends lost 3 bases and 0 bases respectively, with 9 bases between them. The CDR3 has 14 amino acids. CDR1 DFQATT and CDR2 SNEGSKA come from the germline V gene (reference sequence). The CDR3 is CSASGVSSYNEQFF. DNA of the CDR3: TGCAGTGCTAGCGGGGTGAGCTCCTACAATGAGCAGTTCTTC.

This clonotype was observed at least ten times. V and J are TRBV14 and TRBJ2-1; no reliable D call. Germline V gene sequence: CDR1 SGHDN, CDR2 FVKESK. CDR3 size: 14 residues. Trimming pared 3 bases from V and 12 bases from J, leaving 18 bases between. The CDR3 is CASSQESTWGGQFF. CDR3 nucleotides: TGTGCCAGCAGCCAGGAGAGTACGTGGGGTGGGCAGTTCTTC.

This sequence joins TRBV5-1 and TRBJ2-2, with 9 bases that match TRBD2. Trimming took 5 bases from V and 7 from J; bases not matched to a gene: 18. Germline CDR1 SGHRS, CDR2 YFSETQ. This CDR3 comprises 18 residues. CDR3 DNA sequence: TGCGCCAGCAGGCCTAAAGCCGGGACTAGCTTTCGCCACGGGGAGCTGTTTTTT. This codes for CASRPKAGTSFRHGELFF.

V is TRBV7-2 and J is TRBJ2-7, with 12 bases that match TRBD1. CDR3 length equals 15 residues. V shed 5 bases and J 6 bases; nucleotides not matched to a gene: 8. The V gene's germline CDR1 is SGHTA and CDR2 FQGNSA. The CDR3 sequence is CASSMMGQGASEQYF. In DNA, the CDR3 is TGTGCCAGCAGCATGATGGGACAGGGGGCGTCCGAGCAGTACTTC.

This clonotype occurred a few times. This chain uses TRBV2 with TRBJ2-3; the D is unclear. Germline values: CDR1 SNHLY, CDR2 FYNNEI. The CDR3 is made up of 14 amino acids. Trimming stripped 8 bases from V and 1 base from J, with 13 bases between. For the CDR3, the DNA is TGTGCCAGCGAGTTCAGGAGCCGCACAGATACGCAGTATTTT. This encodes CASEFRSRTDTQYF.

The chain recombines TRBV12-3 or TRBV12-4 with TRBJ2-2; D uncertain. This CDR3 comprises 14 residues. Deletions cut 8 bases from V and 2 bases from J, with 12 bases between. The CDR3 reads CASDLRANTGELFF. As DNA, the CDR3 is TGTGCCAGCGATTTAAGGGCCAACACCGGGGAGCTGTTTTTT.